The rows below give T cell receptor beta chains drawn from one sample of a study of response to subunit inactivated influenza vaccine. TCRdb fed the RT-PCR reads into MiXCR, producing one record per CDR3 protein. Altogether around 520,000 distinct CDR3 sequences are present, about 12% being singletons, with the ten largest covering about 9.4%. The sequencing here drew on PBMCs from blood, taken on the day of vaccination. All receptors derive from a man between 50 and 59 years old who received an inactivated influenza vaccine. The CDR3 runs from the conserved cysteine through the conserved F or W. The order of the fields is D gene, V gene, J gene, clone size, CDR3 DNA, CDR3 protein. A D gene is named only where the DNA matches it firmly. Size is omitted from some rows. Given values are once, few, many or a class for expanded clones.

>TRBD1|TRBV27|TRBJ2-7|few
TGTGCCAGCAGTTTAATGGGACAGGGGGCCCACGAGCAGTACTTC
CASSLMGQGAHEQYF
>NA|TRBV7-8|TRBJ2-7|few
TGTGCCAGCATACGGGGAAGGGGTAGCGGTTACGAGCAGTACTTC
CASIRGRGSGYEQYF
>TRBD1|TRBV6-2/TRBV6-3|TRBJ1-1|NA
TGTGCCAGCAGACCCAACAGGGGAGGGGGCACTGAAGCTTTCTTT
CASRPNRGGGTEAFF
>TRBD1|TRBV6-2/TRBV6-3|TRBJ1-2|few
TGTGCCAGCAGTTACTCGATCCAGGGGGACTATGGCTACACCTTC
CASSYSIQGDYGYTF
>TRBD2|TRBV7-2|TRBJ2-3|NA
TGTGCCAGCAGCCAACTAGCGGGGGCCTTCACAGATACGCAGTATTTT
CASSQLAGAFTDTQYF
>TRBD2|TRBV9|TRBJ2-1|few
TGTGCCAGCAGCGGGCTAGCGGGAGGGTGGAATGAGCAGTTCTTC
CASSGLAGGWNEQFF
>NA|TRBV7-2|TRBJ1-6|NA
TGTGCCAGCAGCTTCTCTCCGACCAATAATTCACCCCTCCACTTT
CASSFSPTNNSPLHF
>TRBD2|TRBV7-6|TRBJ2-7|NA
TGTGCCAGCAGCTTAGAGCAGGGACTAGCGGCCTACGAGCAGTACTTC
CASSLEQGLAAYEQYF
>NA|TRBV20-1|TRBJ2-5|NA
TGCAGTGCTAGCGGGCGACAGGATAACCAAGAGACCCAGTACTTC
CSASGRQDNQETQYF
>NA|TRBV6-4|TRBJ2-3|NA
TGTGCCAGCAGTGACCTGGCGGGAACCACAGATACGCAGTATTTT
CASSDLAGTTDTQYF
>NA|TRBV7-2|TRBJ2-6|NA
TGTGCCAGCAGCTTAAGGGCGACTGGGGCCAACGTCCTGACTTTC
CASSLRATGANVLTF
>TRBD2|TRBV5-1|TRBJ2-2|few
TGCGCCAGCAGCTTGAGGTCGGCGGGGGGTAACACCGGGGAGCTGTTTTTT
CASSLRSAGGNTGELFF
>TRBD1|TRBV29-1|TRBJ2-1|few
TGCAGCGCCCCCACACGGACGGGACAGAACTACAATGAGCAGTTCTTC
CSAPTRTGQNYNEQFF
>NA|TRBV28|TRBJ2-1|NA
TGTGCCAGCAGTTCCATCCCAGCTAATGAGCAGTTCTTC
CASSSIPANEQFF
>TRBD2|TRBV20-1|TRBJ2-7|many
TGCAGTGCTAGAGATGTCACTAGCGGGAGCTACGAGCAGTACTTC
CSARDVTSGSYEQYF
>NA|TRBV25-1|TRBJ2-1|NA
TGTGCCAGCAGTTATACCGGGACATTCTACAATGAGCAGTTCTTC
CASSYTGTFYNEQFF